This T cell receptor beta chain was captured in a study of shared clonotypes between healthy human individuals. Across the study: Three CD4 naive, three CD4 memory, two CD8 naive and one CD8 memory plate were used per donor.

General study findings and limits: The sharing of 5% to 6.5% of naive CD4 clonotypes was seen across a handful of donors.

The CDR3 spans 13 residues. Per germline, CDR1 SQVTM and CDR2 ANQGSEA. In regard to this clone: Its antigen is not known.

Produced via immunoSEQ multiplex PCR; TCRdb's table is partial and in-frame only. The sample lists 500,000 to 550,000 clones; 90% to 97% were seen once. The genes are TRBV29-1 and TRBJ2-5, with 9 bases lining up with TRBD1. The J call may be in error: the DNA end matches TRBJ2-7 better. This clonotype originated in a woman in her thirties in good health. The sequenced material came from naive CD4+ T cells sorted from blood. The subset is: CD45RA+ positively selected. CDR3 loop: CSGRDRVSYEQYF. The CDR3 DNA reads as TGCAGCGGTCGGGACAGGGTCTCCTACGAGCAGTACTTC.